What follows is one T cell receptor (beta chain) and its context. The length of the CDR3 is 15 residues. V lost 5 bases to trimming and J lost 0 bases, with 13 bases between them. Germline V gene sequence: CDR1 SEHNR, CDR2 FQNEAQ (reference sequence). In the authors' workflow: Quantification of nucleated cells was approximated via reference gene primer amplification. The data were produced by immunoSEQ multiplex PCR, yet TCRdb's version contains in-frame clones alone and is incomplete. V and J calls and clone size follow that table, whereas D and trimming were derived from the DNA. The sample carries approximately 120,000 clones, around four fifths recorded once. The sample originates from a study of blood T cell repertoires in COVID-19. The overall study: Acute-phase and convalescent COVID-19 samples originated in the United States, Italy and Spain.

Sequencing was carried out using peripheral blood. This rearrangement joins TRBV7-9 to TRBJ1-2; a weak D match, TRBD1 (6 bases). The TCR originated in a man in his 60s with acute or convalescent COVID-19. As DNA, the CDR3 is TGTGCCAGCAGCGTCTACAGGGCCACTAACTATGGCTACACCTTC. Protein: CASSVYRATNYGYTF.